Each of the 20 T cell receptor beta chains below was sequenced from the same sample in a study of regulatory T cells in long-lasting Graves disease. Sample time point: persistent/refractory GD, antithyroid drugs over 5 years with positive TRAb. Scientists built the TCR library using RNA that was extracted from PBMCs. With iRepertoire HTBI primers and Arm-PCR of CDR3 regions, TCR beta libraries were built. Each CDR3 protein gets one entry after TCRdb re-called the multiplex PCR reads with MiXCR. The sample includes hundreds of thousands of distinct CDR3 sequences, 20% to 25% seen only once; the top ten take 6.5% to 9%. The sample in question was peripheral blood mononuclear cells (PBMCs), obtained when the disease was refractory, from a patient treated with antithyroid drugs. The receptors stem from a female donor with Graves disease.

V gene TRBV20-1 combines with J gene TRBJ2-1, with 9 positions matching TRBD2. The V gene's germline CDR1 is DFQATT and CDR2 SNEGSKA (reference sequence). The V segment lost 3 bases and the J segment 9 bases; nucleotides outside the gene matches: 6. The CDR3 has 13 residues. The CDR3 DNA reads as TGCAGTGCTAGGCGCGCGGGAGGGGGTGAGCAGTTCTTC. Its translation is CSARRAGGGEQFF.

The chain has TRBV28 and TRBJ2-7; the D gene is possibly TRBD1 (6 bases). CDR3 length equals 16 residues. Germline V gives CDR1 MDHEN, CDR2 SYDVKM. Deletions cut 5 bases from V and 2 bases from J, with 19 bases between. CDR3 sequence reads: CASSEPHRDQPYEQYF. CDR3 bases: TGTGCCAGCAGTGAACCCCACAGGGATCAACCCTACGAGCAGTACTTC.

This chain links TRBV24-1 with TRBJ1-1, with D possibly TRBD1 on 6 matching bases. CDR3 length: 16 amino acids. The V end was cut by 4 bases, the J end by 1 base, with 15 bases between. Germline CDR1 KGHDR, CDR2 SFDVKD. CDR3 coding DNA: TGTGCCACCAGTGACAAATCCGGGACAACGAACACTGAAGCTTTCTTT. This gives the protein CATSDKSGTTNTEAFF.

The rearrangement joins TRBV9 to TRBJ1-2; 12 bases match TRBD1. The ends lost 2 bases at V and 4 bases at J; junction bases unmatched: 6. Germline V lookup: CDR1 SGDLS, CDR2 YYNGEE. This CDR3 has 16 amino acids. CDR3 region: CASSVGQGAPGYGYTF. In nucleotides, the CDR3 is TGTGCCAGCAGCGTGGGACAGGGGGCGCCGGGCTATGGCTACACCTTC.

This clonotype was counted ten times or more. The chain uses TRBV24-1 and TRBJ2-5, with 11 bases aligning to TRBD1. Germline loops: CDR1 KGHDR, CDR2 SFDVKD. The junction had 4 bases not matched to a gene; V was cut back by 6 bases and J by 5 bases. The CDR3 has 14 amino acids. The CDR3 bases are TGTGCCACCAGTCCCGGGACAGGGGGGGAGACCCAGTACTTC. As protein: CATSPGTGGETQYF.

This clonotype turned up a few times. The rearrangement joins TRBV3-1 to TRBJ1-1; the D is unclear. The germline V gene has CDR1 LGHDT and CDR2 YNNKEL (reference sequence). The CDR3 loop spans 13 amino acids. Trimming shortened V by 6 bases and J by 3 bases, and 11 bases separated the two germline ends. The CDR3 spells CASSRSPDTEAFF. DNA for the CDR3: TGTGCCAGCAGTCGGAGCCCGGACACTGAAGCTTTCTTT.

This clonotype was observed a handful of times. The chain employs TRBV5-1 and TRBJ2-2; D is unclear. The germline V gene has CDR1 SGHRS and CDR2 YFSETQ. The CDR3 extends over 13 amino acids. With 0 bases removed from V and 6 bases from J, the gap between germline ends came to 6 bases. CDR3 DNA: TGCGCCAGCAGCTTGGGTATATCCGGGGAGCTGTTTTTT. This codes for CASSLGISGELFF.

This clonotype was counted only a few times. This chain uses TRBV20-1 with TRBJ2-5; possible D gene TRBD2, 6 bases. The germline gives CDR1 DFQATT, CDR2 SNEGSKA (reference sequence). The CDR3 spans 13 residues. V was trimmed by 1 base and J by 2 bases, leaving 8 bases between them. The CDR3 sequence: CSARASEQETQYF. The CDR3 region has the DNA TGCAGTGCTAGAGCTAGCGAACAAGAGACCCAGTACTTC.

V usage is TRBV29-1 and J usage is TRBJ2-5; the match to TRBD2 covers 7 bases. The J segment lost 1 base and the V segment lost 3 bases, leaving 2 bases of the junction unmatched. Germline assignment: CDR1 SQVTM and CDR2 ANQGSEA. CDR3 length equals 13 residues. The CDR3 DNA is TGCAGCGTTGACGGGACTACCCAAGAGACCCAGTACTTC. Protein product: CSVDGTTQETQYF. Filled out from reference TRBV29-1 and TRBJ2-5, the complete variable domain reads SAVISQKPSRDICQRGTSLTIQCQVDSQVTMMFWYRQQPGQSLTLIATANQGSEATYESGFVIDKFPISRPNLTFSTLTVSNMSPEDSSIYLCSVDGTTQETQYFGPGTRLLVL.

This clonotype has a handful of counts. The gene calls are TRBV28 and TRBJ2-2; D unresolved. Germline V gene sequence: CDR1 MDHEN, CDR2 SYDVKM. The CDR3 consists of 12 residues. Between the trimmed V and J ends, which lost 6 bases and 4 bases, there was a span of 6 bases. CDR3 nucleotide sequence: TGTGCCAGCAGGGGCCCCACCGGGGAGCTGTTTTTT. Translating gives CASRGPTGELFF.

The chain links TRBV20-1 to TRBJ2-3; 14 nucleotides align to TRBD2. The CDR3 covers 17 residues. Germline lookup yields CDR1 DFQATT and CDR2 SNEGSKA (reference sequence). V trimming: 1 base; J trimming: 3 bases; junction bases outside the gene matches: 6. This chain's CDR3 is CSARGSGTSGSTDTQYF. The DNA of the CDR3 is TGCAGTGCTAGAGGCTCCGGGACTAGCGGGAGTACAGATACGCAGTATTTT.

The rearrangement uses TRBV27 and TRBJ2-7; 15 nucleotides match TRBD2. CDR1 MNHEY and CDR2 SMNVEV come from the germline V gene (reference sequence). J was trimmed by 2 bases and V by 2 bases; bases with no gene match: 10. The CDR3 is 19 residues long. The CDR3 sequence: CASSLMLGLAGGHTYEQYF. The CDR3 bases are TGTGCCAGCAGTTTAATGTTGGGACTAGCGGGAGGACACACCTACGAGCAGTACTTC.

This chain connects TRBV29-1 to TRBJ2-7; possible D gene TRBD2, 6 bases. This CDR3 is built from 12 residues. V was cut by 4 bases and J by 6 bases, with 13 bases left in between. Germline V gives CDR1 SQVTM, CDR2 ANQGSEA. CDR3 region: CSVAGGGGEQYF. As DNA, the CDR3 is TGCAGCGTTGCCGGGGGAGGTGGCGAGCAGTACTTC.

This clonotype was seen a few times. V usage is TRBV7-2 and J usage is TRBJ2-7, with 12 positions matching TRBD2. V lost 3 bases to trimming and J lost 5 bases; unmatched junction nucleotides: 2. The CDR3 runs to 14 residues. Germline CDR1 and CDR2: SGHTA and FQGNSA. The CDR3 loop reads CASSFWTSGDEQYF. CDR3 in DNA: TGTGCCAGCAGCTTCTGGACTAGCGGGGACGAGCAGTACTTC.

The sample holds many counts of this clonotype. In DNA form, the CDR3 reads TGTGCCAGCAGTCTTGATCGGGACCTCAATCAGCCCCAGCATTTT. It encodes CASSLDRDLNQPQHF. This chain joins TRBV28 and TRBJ1-5; possible D gene TRBD1, 5 bases. The germline V gene encodes CDR1 MDHEN and CDR2 SYDVKM. Deletions cut 5 bases from V and 3 bases from J, with 14 bases between. CDR3 length: 15 amino acids.

This clonotype was seen at least ten times. This chain connects TRBV7-6 to TRBJ2-5, with 12 positions matching TRBD2. Unmatched junction bases numbered 6, after V lost 5 bases and J lost 5 bases. The CDR3 totals 15 residues. Germline V gene sequence: CDR1 SGHVS, CDR2 FNYEAQ. CDR3 nucleotides: TGTGCCAGCAGCCCTAGCGGGGGGGCCCGGGAGACCCAGTACTTC. Protein product: CASSPSGGARETQYF.

This clonotype occurred a few times. This chain uses TRBV20-1 with TRBJ1-2; no reliable D call. The germline V and J ends were trimmed by 0 bases and 5 bases, with 19 bases remaining between them. The CDR3 sequence is 16 residues long. Germline-derived CDR1 and CDR2 are DFQATT and SNEGSKA (reference sequence). The CDR3 DNA is TGCAGTGCTAGAGACCCGCCTGGATTAAGGCTATATGGCTACACCTTC. This gives the protein CSARDPPGLRLYGYTF.

This clonotype was counted only a few times. The chain couples TRBV28 to TRBJ2-7, with D perhaps matching TRBD1 (6 bases). Trimming took off 4 bases at V and 2 bases at J, with 15 bases between the two ends. The CDR3 totals 15 residues. Looked up from germline, CDR1 is MDHEN and CDR2 is SYDVKM. The CDR3 is CASSSPGTPTYEQYF. DNA of the CDR3: TGTGCCAGCAGTTCCCCCGGGACACCAACCTACGAGCAGTACTTC.

The rearrangement uses TRBV4-1 and TRBJ2-7, with TRBD1 matching over 8 bases. This CDR3 region has 14 residues. V lost 3 bases to trimming and J lost 3 bases; unmatched junction nucleotides: 4. Germline V gives CDR1 MGHRA, CDR2 YSYEKL. The CDR3 nucleotides are TGCGCCAGCAGCCACACCGGACAGGGCTACGAGCAGTACTTC. Translating it yields CASSHTGQGYEQYF.

This clonotype came up many times. The CDR3 DNA follows: TGTGCCAGCATCTTGGGTTGGGCCACTGAAGCTTTCTTT. This gives the protein CASILGWATEAFF. V and J are TRBV12-3 or TRBV12-4 and TRBJ1-1, with D unclear. This CDR3 is 13 amino acids long. V was cut by 7 bases and J by 4 bases, with 13 bases left in between.